This T cell receptor beta chain was captured in a study of T cell responses to AZD1222 COVID-19 vaccine. V lost 7 bases to trimming and J lost 0 bases, with 11 bases between them. Germline lookup yields CDR1 SNHLY and CDR2 FYNNEI. The CDR3 is made up of 14 amino acids. The repertoire was sequenced with immunoSEQ multiplex PCR; TCRdb's copy has only in-frame clones and lacks some. Here the sample spans about 170,000 clones, 85% to 95% being singletons. The TCR comes from an adult in good health. Sequenced here: peripheral blood, sampled on day 0 of AZD1222 vaccination. This sequence joins TRBV2 and TRBJ2-3; D might be TRBD2 (5 bases). DNA for the CDR3: TGTGCCAGCAAGGAAGGCGGGAGCACAGATACGCAGTATTTT. Its translation is CASKEGGSTDTQYF.